The clone carrying this T cell receptor (beta chain) was observed a few times. Its antigen is unknown. The CDR3 totals 15 residues. The junction had 7 bases not matched to a gene; V was cut back by 5 bases and J by 5 bases. Germline V lookup: CDR1 ENHRY, CDR2 SYGVKD. This specimen comes from a study of vaccination and CD4 T cells after COVID-19. The overall study: Six males and four females constituted the convalescent cohort, two of whom were Hispanic. As their vaccination, participants received two doses of either BNT162b2 or mRNA-1273 vaccine. Overlapping spike peptides served as the stimulus for the cells. These peptides came from SARS-CoV-2 and from the common cold coronaviruses HCoV-NL63, HCoV-OC43 and HCoV-229E.

Treatment specified: roughly nine-day PBMC culture with coronavirus spike peptide pools or control peptides (ViraFEST assay). ViraFEST expanded antigen-specific T cells with peptide pools, then sequenced TCRs. Cultured CD4+ T-cell DNA underwent Oncomine TCR Beta short-read sequencing. Each CDR3 protein gets one entry after TCRdb re-called the PCR reads with MiXCR. Here the sample spans 14,000 to 15,000 distinct CDR3 sequences, 50% being singletons. V and J are TRBV10-3 and TRBJ2-5; 11 bases agree with TRBD2. The TCR originated in a human donor with COVID-19. Sample: cultured CD4+ T cells from blood, taken after SARS-CoV-2 vaccination. The CDR3 bases are TGTGCCATCAGTCCAGGACTAGCGGGCACGGAGACCCAGTACTTC. The encoded protein is CAISPGLAGTETQYF.